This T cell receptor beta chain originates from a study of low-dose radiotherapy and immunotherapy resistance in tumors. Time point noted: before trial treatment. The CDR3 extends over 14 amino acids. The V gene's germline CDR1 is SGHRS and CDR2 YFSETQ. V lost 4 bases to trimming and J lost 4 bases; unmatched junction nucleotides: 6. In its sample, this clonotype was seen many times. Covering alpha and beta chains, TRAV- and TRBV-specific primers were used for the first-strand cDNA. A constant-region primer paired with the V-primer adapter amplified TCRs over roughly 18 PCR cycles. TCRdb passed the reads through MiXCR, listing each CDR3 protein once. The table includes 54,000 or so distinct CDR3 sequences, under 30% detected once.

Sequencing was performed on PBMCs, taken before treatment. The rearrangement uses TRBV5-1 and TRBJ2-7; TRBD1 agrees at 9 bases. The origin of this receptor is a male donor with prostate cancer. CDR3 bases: TGCGCCAGCAGCGCACAGGGGGCGCAATACGAGCAGTACTTC. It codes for CASSAQGAQYEQYF.